Listed below are T cell receptor beta chains from one sample, sequenced in a study of T cell repertoires in cytomegalovirus infection. TCRdb processed the reads anew with MiXCR; each CDR3 protein has one entry. The sample carries some 450,000 distinct CDR3 sequences, approximately 30% recorded once. The sample comprised PBMCs. All receptors derive from a human donor in good health (CMV status not recorded). Some clones in this sample may be carry-over from other donors' samples. Both conserved end residues are part of each CDR3. Fields, in order: CDR3 DNA, CDR3 protein, J gene, D gene, V gene, clone size. D genes are given only for firm matches. Some rows mark clone size as missing; the rest say once, few, many or name a class of expanded clone.

TGTGCCAGCAGCTTAATATATGAGCAGTTCTTC,CASSLIYEQFF,TRBJ2-1,.,TRBV7-2,few
TGTGCCAGCAGGCGAGGGGGGGGCGACGCTGAAGCTTTCTTT,CASRRGGGDAEAFF,TRBJ1-1,.,TRBV14,once
TGTGCCAGCAGCTTAGCGGGACAGAACTACGAGCAGTACTTC,CASSLAGQNYEQYF,TRBJ2-7,TRBD1,TRBV7-8,.
TGTGCCAGCAGTTTAGGGTCTAGCGGGGGCTACGAGCAGTACTTC,CASSLGSSGGYEQYF,TRBJ2-7,TRBD2,TRBV27,.
TGTGCCAGCAAAAGCGGGGGGATTCTCGAGCAGTACTTC,CASKSGGILEQYF,TRBJ2-7,TRBD2,TRBV6-6,.
TGTGCCAGCAGCTGGGACAGGGCAACCAATTCACCCCTCCACTTT,CASSWDRATNSPLHF,TRBJ1-6,TRBD1,TRBV11-2,many
TGTGCCAGCACCTCGAACCGGGACAGGGAAACCCCGACCTCTGGAAACACCATATATTTT,CASTSNRDRETPTSGNTIYF,TRBJ1-3,TRBD1,TRBV7-9,few
TGTGCCAGCAGTGAAGCAGTTGGAAATGAGCAGTTCTTC,CASSEAVGNEQFF,TRBJ2-1,.,TRBV6-1,.
TGTGCCAGCGACAGGGGTTCTGCCTACGAGCAGTACTTC,CASDRGSAYEQYF,TRBJ2-7,TRBD1,TRBV19,few
TGTGCCAGCAGCTTAGTTGGCCAGCCCAATCAGCCCCAGCATTTT,CASSLVGQPNQPQHF,TRBJ1-5,.,TRBV7-8,many
TGTGCCAGCTCACCGGGGGATTATCAGCCCCAGCATTTT,CASSPGDYQPQHF,TRBJ1-5,.,TRBV18,.
TGTGCCAGCAGTTTCTGGGTAGGAGACACTGAAGCTTTCTTT,CASSFWVGDTEAFF,TRBJ1-1,.,TRBV6-6,few
TGTGCCAGCAGTTACTTGGGACTAGCTTACACCGGGGAGCTGTTTTTT,CASSYLGLAYTGELFF,TRBJ2-2,TRBD2,TRBV6-6,many
TGCAGTGCTAGAGTTTCCGCAGGGGGTTATAATTCACCCCTCCACTTT,CSARVSAGGYNSPLHF,TRBJ1-6,TRBD1,TRBV20-1,many
TGTGCCAGCAGCGGGGGACAGGGGGCGCGCGGGGCCAACGTCCTGACTTTC,CASSGGQGARGANVLTF,TRBJ2-6,TRBD1,TRBV7-6,.
TGTGCCAGCTCGGTCGGGCAGGGCAACCGCTTGGCCAAAAACATTCAGTACTTC,CASSVGQGNRLAKNIQYF,TRBJ2-4,.,TRBV11-2,.
TGCGCCAGCAGATTGGCCGGGACAGGGGTCCTCTACGAGCAGTACTTC,CASRLAGTGVLYEQYF,TRBJ2-7,TRBD1,TRBV5-1,.
TGTGCCAGCAGCTTGGAGGGCTCGGCAGGGGACTATGGCTACACCTTC,CASSLEGSAGDYGYTF,TRBJ1-2,.,TRBV11-2,many
TGTGCCAGCAGCCAAGGAGGGACTATAAACAATGAGCAGTTCTTC,CASSQGGTINNEQFF,TRBJ2-1,TRBD2,TRBV4-2,.
TGTGCCACCAACCCGGAGACCCAGTACTTC,CATNPETQYF,TRBJ2-5,.,TRBV7-8,many
TGTGCCAGCAGCTTGTCCGGGACAAACTACGAGCAGTACTTC,CASSLSGTNYEQYF,TRBJ2-7,.,TRBV11-2,many
TGTGCTAGCAGCCAAACGGACATCGCCTCAATAAATGAGCAGTTCTTC,CASSQTDIASINEQFF,TRBJ2-1,.,TRBV7-7,few
TGTGCCAGCAGCTTTGTGCGGGGGGCGGAAAATTCACCCCTCCACTTT,CASSFVRGAENSPLHF,TRBJ1-6,.,TRBV7-8,many
TGCGCCAGCAGCCAAGAAAGGGCAGGGGCTCAGCCCCAGCATTTT,CASSQERAGAQPQHF,TRBJ1-5,.,TRBV4-1,many
TGTGCCAGCAGTAACCCACGGGAGTCCTACGAGCAGTACTTC,CASSNPRESYEQYF,TRBJ2-7,.,TRBV7-9,few
TGTGCCAGCAGCTTAGACGGAAGAGACATTCAGTACTTC,CASSLDGRDIQYF,TRBJ2-4,.,TRBV7-2,few
TGTGCCAGCAGTGAACTCCCCGGCGATGAGCAGTTCTTC,CASSELPGDEQFF,TRBJ2-1,.,TRBV6-1,.
TGTGCCAGCAGCGAGCGGGGTTCGTTGTACGAGCAGTACTTC,CASSERGSLYEQYF,TRBJ2-7,TRBD2,TRBV27,few
TGTGCCAGCAGCCAAGATGACCGGGGTACTGGAAACACCATATATTTT,CASSQDDRGTGNTIYF,TRBJ1-3,.,TRBV4-2,.
TGTGCCAGCAGCCCGAGACAGTCAAGAAACGAGCAGTACTTC,CASSPRQSRNEQYF,TRBJ2-7,.,TRBV7-6,many
TGTGCCAGTGGAAAGGGGACAGGGGGTAACAATGAGCAGTTCTTC,CASGKGTGGNNEQFF,TRBJ2-1,TRBD1,TRBV12-3/TRBV12-4,few
TGCGCCAGCAGCCAGGTCGGGACAGCTAATAACTATGGCTACACCTTC,CASSQVGTANNYGYTF,TRBJ1-2,TRBD1,TRBV4-1,few
TGTGCCGGAACGAGGGACAGGGGGCCCGGTGGCTACACCTTC,CAGTRDRGPGGYTF,TRBJ1-2,TRBD1,TRBV6-1,few
TGTGCCAGCAGCTTATCGAGCGGTCAGCGAAACACTGAAGCTTTCTTT,CASSLSSGQRNTEAFF,TRBJ1-1,.,TRBV7-8,.
TGTGCCAGCAGTCGGCCCGGGACAGGGGGAAACGAGCAGTACTTC,CASSRPGTGGNEQYF,TRBJ2-7,TRBD1,TRBV28,.
TGCACCAGCAGCCAAGAGGGCAAGCGGGGGCGGTGGGAGACCCAGTACTTC,CTSSQEGKRGRWETQYF,TRBJ2-5,TRBD2,TRBV4-1,.